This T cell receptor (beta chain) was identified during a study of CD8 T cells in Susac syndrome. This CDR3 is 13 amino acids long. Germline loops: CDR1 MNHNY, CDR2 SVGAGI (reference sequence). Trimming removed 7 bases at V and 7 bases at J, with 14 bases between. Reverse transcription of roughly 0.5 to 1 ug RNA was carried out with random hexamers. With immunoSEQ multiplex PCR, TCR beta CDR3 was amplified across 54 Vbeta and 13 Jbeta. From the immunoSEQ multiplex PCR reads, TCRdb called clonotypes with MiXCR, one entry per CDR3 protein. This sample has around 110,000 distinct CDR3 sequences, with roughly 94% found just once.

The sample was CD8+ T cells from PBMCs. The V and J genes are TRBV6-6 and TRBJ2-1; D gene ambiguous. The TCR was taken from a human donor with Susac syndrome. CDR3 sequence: CASTPNWANEQFF. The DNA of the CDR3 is TGTGCCAGCACTCCCAATTGGGCAAATGAGCAGTTCTTC.